The clone carrying this T cell receptor beta chain has just one count. Its antigen remains unidentified. The data derive from a study of CD8+CD57+ T cells in acquired aplastic anemia. It was patients with CD8+CD57+ cell expansion by flow cytometry who were chosen for sequencing. CD8+CD57+ cells enriched with beads gave a mean 1.6 ug DNA. Points from the study as a whole: Some 31 shared CD8+ CDR3s appeared highly expressed within patients' immunodominant clones. The diversity of CD8+CD57+ cells in patients was lower than that of total CD4+ and CD8+ pools.

This CDR3 is built from 12 residues. V lost 3 bases to trimming and J lost 13 bases, with 16 bases between them. Germline V CDR1 and CDR2: SGHDT, YYEEEE. The template for TCR beta VDJ and CDR3 sequence profiling was genomic DNA. Using its own MiXCR run on the reads, TCRdb lists one record per CDR3 protein. The data contain over 15,000 distinct CDR3 sequences, roughly two fifths of them seen just once; the ten biggest clones take up about 86%. The specimen was CD8+CD57+ T cells sorted from PBMCs. Stated subset: bead-enriched CD8+CD57+ effector memory T cells from SAA patients. This TCR was sampled from a human donor with aplastic anemia. This chain connects TRBV5-6 to TRBJ2-5, with D possibly being TRBD2 (5 bases). The CDR3 region has the DNA TGTGCCAGCAGCTCCGAGCGGACCCTGGGGTACTTC. Translating gives CASSSERTLGYF.